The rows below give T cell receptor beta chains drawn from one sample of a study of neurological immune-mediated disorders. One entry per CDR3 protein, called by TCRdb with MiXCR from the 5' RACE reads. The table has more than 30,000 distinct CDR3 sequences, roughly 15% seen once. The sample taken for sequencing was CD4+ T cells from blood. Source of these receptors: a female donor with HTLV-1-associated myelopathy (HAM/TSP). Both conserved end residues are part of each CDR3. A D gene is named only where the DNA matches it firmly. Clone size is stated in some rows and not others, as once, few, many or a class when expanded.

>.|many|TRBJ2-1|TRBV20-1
CSATYDSQGHNEQFF
TGCAGTGCTACTTACGACAGCCAGGGCCACAATGAGCAGTTCTTC
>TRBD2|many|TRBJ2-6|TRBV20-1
CSARTPAGGLGANVLTF
TGCAGTGCTAGAACCCCCGCGGGAGGGCTTGGGGCCAACGTCCTGACTTTC
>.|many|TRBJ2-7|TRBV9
CASSVGAGSSSYEQYF
TGTGCCAGCAGCGTAGGAGCAGGGTCAAGCTCCTACGAGCAGTACTTC
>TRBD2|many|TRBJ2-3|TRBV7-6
CASSSRGTSGSDTQYF
TGTGCCAGCAGCTCCCGGGGGACTAGCGGGTCGGATACGCAGTATTTT
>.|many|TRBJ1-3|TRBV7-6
CASSFKEVGNTIYF
TGTGCCAGCAGCTTTAAGGAAGTTGGAAACACCATATATTTT
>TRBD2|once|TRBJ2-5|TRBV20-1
CSALGGTSGGLRETQYF
TGCAGTGCCCTAGGGGGGACTAGCGGGGGTCTTAGGGAGACCCAGTACTTC
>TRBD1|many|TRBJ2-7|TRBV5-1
CASSFGGQGREQYF
TGCGCCAGCAGCTTTGGAGGACAGGGAAGGGAGCAGTACTTC
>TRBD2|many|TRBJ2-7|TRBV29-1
CSVQLGTSGASSYEQYF
TGCAGCGTTCAATTGGGGACTAGCGGGGCTAGCTCCTACGAGCAGTACTTC
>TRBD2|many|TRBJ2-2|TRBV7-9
CASSLPLAANTGELFF
TGTGCCAGCAGCCTACCCCTAGCGGCGAACACCGGGGAGCTGTTTTTT
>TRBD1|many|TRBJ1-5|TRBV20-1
CSAVQGALLPQHF
TGCAGTGCGGTACAGGGGGCACTTCTGCCCCAGCATTTT
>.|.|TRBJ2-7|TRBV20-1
CSEGSPGVPYEQYF
TGCAGTGAAGGGTCGCCAGGGGTGCCCTACGAGCAGTACTTC
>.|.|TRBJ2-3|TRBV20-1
CSAEGGADTQYF
TGCAGTGCAGAGGGGGGGGCAGATACGCAGTATTTT
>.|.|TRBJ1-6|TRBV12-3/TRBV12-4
CASSLLESSPLHF
TGTGCCAGCAGTTTATTAGAGAGCTCACCCCTCCACTTT
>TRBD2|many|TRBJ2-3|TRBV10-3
CAISVSGSTDTQYF
TGTGCCATCAGTGTTAGCGGGAGCACAGATACGCAGTATTTT
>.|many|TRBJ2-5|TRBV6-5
CASSSPIGETQYF
TGTGCCAGCAGTTCCCCGATTGGGGAGACCCAGTACTTC
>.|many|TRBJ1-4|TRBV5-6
CASSAAGVATNEKLFF
TGTGCCAGCTCCGCGGCAGGGGTTGCAACTAATGAAAAACTGTTTTTT
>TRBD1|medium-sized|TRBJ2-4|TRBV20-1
CSALGGSYFKNIQYF
TGCAGTGCCCTAGGGGGCAGCTATTTCAAAAACATTCAGTACTTC
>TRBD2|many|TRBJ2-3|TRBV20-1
CSAPASGRISTDTQYF
TGCAGTGCTCCCGCTAGCGGGAGGATTAGCACAGATACGCAGTATTTT
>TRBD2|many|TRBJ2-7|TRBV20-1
CSARGGGLAGAEQYF
TGCAGTGCTAGAGGAGGGGGACTAGCGGGAGCCGAGCAGTACTTC
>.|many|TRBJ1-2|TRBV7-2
CASSLESGTVRNYGYTF
TGTGCCAGCAGCCTAGAGTCAGGGACCGTAAGAAACTATGGCTACACCTTC
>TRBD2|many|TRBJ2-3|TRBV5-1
CASSRLAGADTQYF
TGCGCCAGCAGCCGACTAGCGGGTGCAGATACGCAGTATTTT
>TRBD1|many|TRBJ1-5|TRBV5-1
CASSAGTGGFQPQHF
TGCGCCAGCAGCGCAGGGACAGGGGGCTTTCAGCCCCAGCATTTT
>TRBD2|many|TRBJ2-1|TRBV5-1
CASSEGLAVDNEQFF
TGCGCCAGCAGCGAGGGACTAGCGGTAGACAATGAGCAGTTCTTC
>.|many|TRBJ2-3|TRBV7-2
CASSLGIAADTQYF
TGTGCCAGCAGCTTAGGGATAGCAGCGGATACGCAGTATTTT
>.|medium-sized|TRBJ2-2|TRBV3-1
CASSQLASGNTGELFF
TGTGCCAGCAGCCAACTAGCGAGCGGAAACACCGGGGAGCTGTTTTTT
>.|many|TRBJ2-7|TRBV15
CATSRASDGSYEQYF
TGTGCCACCAGCAGAGCTTCGGACGGTTCCTACGAGCAGTACTTC
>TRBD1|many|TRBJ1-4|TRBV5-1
CASSFDRGTNEKLFF
TGCGCCAGCAGCTTCGACAGGGGGACTAATGAAAAACTGTTTTTT
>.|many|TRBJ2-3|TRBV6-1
CASTKPTTDTQYF
TGTGCCAGCACCAAACCCACCACAGATACGCAGTATTTT
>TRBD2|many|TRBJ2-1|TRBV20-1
CSARGASGRRDEQFF
TGCAGTGCTAGAGGGGCTAGCGGGAGGAGGGATGAGCAGTTCTTC
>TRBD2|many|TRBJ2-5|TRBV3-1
CASSQELAGGQETQYF
TGTGCCAGCAGCCAAGAGTTAGCGGGGGGCCAAGAGACCCAGTACTTC
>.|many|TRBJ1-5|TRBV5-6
CASSSTGRDTNQPQHF
TGTGCCAGCAGCTCCACCGGCCGGGACACAAATCAGCCCCAGCATTTT
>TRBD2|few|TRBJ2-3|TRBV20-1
CSASFTSGNTDTQYF
TGCAGTGCTAGCTTTACTAGCGGGAACACAGATACGCAGTATTTT
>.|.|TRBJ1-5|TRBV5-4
CASSLFGGRKPQHF
TGTGCCAGCAGCTTGTTTGGCGGCCGGAAGCCCCAGCATTTT
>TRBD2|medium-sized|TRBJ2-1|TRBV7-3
CASSSGLAGGPDEQFF
TGTGCCAGCAGCTCGGGACTAGCGGGAGGGCCCGATGAGCAGTTCTTC
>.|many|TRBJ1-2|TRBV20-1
CSARVPRGRNYGYTF
TGCAGTGCTAGAGTTCCCCGGGGGCGGAACTATGGCTACACCTTC
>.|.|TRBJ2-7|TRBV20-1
CSVGTVGAPYEQYF
TGCAGTGTCGGGACGGTCGGTGCCCCCTACGAGCAGTACTTC
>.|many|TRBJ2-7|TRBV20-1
CSAKGGGGTGEQYF
TGCAGTGCCAAAGGGGGAGGGGGAACGGGCGAGCAGTACTTC
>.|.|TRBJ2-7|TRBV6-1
CASSIRAYEQYF
TGTGCCAGCAGCATCAGGGCCTACGAGCAGTACTTC
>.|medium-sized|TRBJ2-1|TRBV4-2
CASRGSGYNEQFF
TGTGCCAGTCGGGGTAGCGGATACAATGAGCAGTTCTTC
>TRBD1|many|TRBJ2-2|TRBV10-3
CAISLDRANTGELFF
TGTGCCATCAGTCTGGACAGGGCGAACACCGGGGAGCTGTTTTTT
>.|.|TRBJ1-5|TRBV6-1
CASSADSAQGQPQHF
TGTGCCAGCAGTGCAGACAGTGCGCAAGGTCAGCCCCAGCATTTT
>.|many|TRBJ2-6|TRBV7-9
CASTGLSGSGANVLTF
TGTGCCAGCACCGGGCTTTCGGGTTCTGGGGCCAACGTCCTGACTTTC
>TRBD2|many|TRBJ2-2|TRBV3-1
CASSQFASGTGELFF
TGTGCCAGCAGCCAATTCGCTAGCGGCACCGGGGAGCTGTTTTTT
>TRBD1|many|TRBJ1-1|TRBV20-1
CSALTGGITEAFF
TGCAGTGCTTTGACAGGGGGGATCACTGAAGCTTTCTTT
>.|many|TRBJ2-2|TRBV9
CASSVASSAGELFF
TGTGCCAGCAGCGTAGCCAGTTCGGCCGGGGAGCTGTTTTTT
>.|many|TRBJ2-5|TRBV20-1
CSARGLPWTVEETQYF
TGCAGTGCTAGAGGCTTACCCTGGACAGTCGAAGAGACCCAGTACTTC
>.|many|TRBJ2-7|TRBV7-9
CASSSNFGSYEQYF
TGTGCCAGCAGCTCCAATTTTGGTTCCTACGAGCAGTACTTC
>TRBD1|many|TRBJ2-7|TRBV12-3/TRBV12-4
CASSSRQGAYEQYF
TGTGCCAGCAGTAGCAGACAGGGGGCCTACGAGCAGTACTTC